This T cell receptor (beta chain) was captured in a study of cytomegalovirus exposure and HLA in healthy donors. As to this clone: Its antigen is undetermined.

The ends lost 4 bases at V and 5 bases at J; junction bases unmatched: 4. The CDR3 consists of 14 residues. In germline, CDR1 is SNHLY, CDR2 FYNNEI. Overall study findings and caveats: In vitro assays verified that a few CMV-associated chains recognized CMV antigens specifically. Among the sequence variants, a highly shared cluster was likely an artifact of sequencing. TCR beta V segments were, for the most part, productive about 87% or about 30% of the time in an earlier analysis.

A multiplex PCR was run with 60 Vbeta primers and 13 Jbeta primers. The protocol was immunoSEQ multiplex PCR, while the TCRdb copy is restricted to in-frame clones and leaves out a portion. In the table there are hundreds of thousands of clones, about four fifths of which are singletons. The donors were healthy bone marrow donors. The sample consisted of PBMCs. The rearrangement uses TRBV2 and TRBJ2-2; 7 bases align to TRBD2. This TCR derives from a middle-aged man in good health and CMV-seropositive. CDR3 protein: CASSGEGGTGELFF. The CDR3, as DNA: TGTGCCAGCAGTGGGGAGGGTGGAACCGGGGAGCTGTTTTTT.